This TCR beta chain was found in a study of cytomegalovirus exposure and HLA in healthy donors. CDR1 is SGHRS, CDR2 YFSETQ, per germline. The CDR3 length is 16 residues. V was pared by 0 bases and J by 1 base, with 3 bases of the junction left unmatched. The PCR had 60 Vbeta and 13 Jbeta primers. TCRdb's table, derived via immunoSEQ multiplex PCR, lists solely in-frame clones and lacks some. Found here are over 150,000 clones, approximately 80% of them singletons; the top ten hold roughly 13%. This TCR derives from a man aged 25-45 years in good health and CMV-seropositive. Material for sequencing was PBMCs. The V call is TRBV5-1, the J call TRBJ2-2; TRBD1 agrees at 7 bases. The CDR3 coding sequence is TGCGCCAGCAGCTTGGACGGACAGGAGAACACCGGGGAGCTGTTTTTT. This encodes CASSLDGQENTGELFF.